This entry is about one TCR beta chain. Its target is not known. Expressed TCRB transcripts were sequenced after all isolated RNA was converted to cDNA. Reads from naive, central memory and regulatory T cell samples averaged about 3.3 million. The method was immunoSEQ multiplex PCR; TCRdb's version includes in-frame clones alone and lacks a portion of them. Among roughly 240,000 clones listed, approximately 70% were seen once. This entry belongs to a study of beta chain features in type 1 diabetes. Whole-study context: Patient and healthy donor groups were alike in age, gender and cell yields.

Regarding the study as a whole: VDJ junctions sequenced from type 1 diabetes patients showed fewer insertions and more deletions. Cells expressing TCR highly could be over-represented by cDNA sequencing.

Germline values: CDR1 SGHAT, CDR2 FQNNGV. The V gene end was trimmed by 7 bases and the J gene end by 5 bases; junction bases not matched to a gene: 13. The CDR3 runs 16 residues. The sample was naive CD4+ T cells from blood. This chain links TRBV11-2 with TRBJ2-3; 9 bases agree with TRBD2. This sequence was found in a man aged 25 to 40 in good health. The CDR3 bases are TGTGCCAGCACCCATATAGCGGGAGCGTTAATAGATACGCAGTATTTT. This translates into CASTHIAGALIDTQYF.